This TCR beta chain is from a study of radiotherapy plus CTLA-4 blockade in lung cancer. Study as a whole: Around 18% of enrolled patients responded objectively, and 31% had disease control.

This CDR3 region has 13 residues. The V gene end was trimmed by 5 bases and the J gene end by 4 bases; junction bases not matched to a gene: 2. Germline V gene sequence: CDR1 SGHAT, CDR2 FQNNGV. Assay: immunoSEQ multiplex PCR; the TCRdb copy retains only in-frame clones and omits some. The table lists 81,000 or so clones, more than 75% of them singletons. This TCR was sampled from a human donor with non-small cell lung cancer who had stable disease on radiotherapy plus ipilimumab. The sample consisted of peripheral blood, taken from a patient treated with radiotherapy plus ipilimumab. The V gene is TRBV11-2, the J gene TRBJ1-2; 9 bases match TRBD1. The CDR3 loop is CASSQTGGYGYTF. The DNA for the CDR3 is TGTGCCAGCAGCCAGACAGGGGGCTATGGCTACACCTTC.